The entry that follows covers one T cell receptor beta chain sequence. This clone was detected once. Its antigen has not been determined. Per-nucleotide qualities are absent, and no much larger clonotype sits a single base away. The intended sense of this specimen's time point label: baseline before first vaccination. Vaccinee samples came from UK trials COV001 and COV002, including a single-blind randomized controlled phase 2/3 trial of AZD1222 (ChAdOx1 nCoV-19) in healthy adults. For TCRbeta chain sequencing, PBMC samples were collected from trial participants at day 0 and at day 28 after the second dose. This sample was taken from a study of T cell responses to AZD1222 COVID-19 vaccine (TCRdb year 2021). Notes on the research overall: AZD1222 recipients with second doses at about 4 weeks or about 12 weeks were pooled, because spike-specific TCR depth and breadth did not differ between schedules. A total of under 250 trial participants underwent TCR sequencing, of whom 200 to 220 had received two doses of AZD1222 and about 25 had received two doses of the MenACWY control vaccine. Trial participants were enrolled into age subgroups of 18-55, 56-69 and 70-plus years, which contained roughly 150, 30 and 60 TCR-sequenced participants, respectively.

The CDR3 regions of human TCRbeta chains were analyzed by immunosequencing. Regarding the original processing steps: TCRs in the repertoires were compared against a reference library of SARS-CoV-2-specific TCRs that had been generated with the MIRA antigen-specificity platform. Breadth meant the fraction of unique TCRs that were SARS-CoV-2-associated, whereas depth meant the fraction of total T cells that were SARS-CoV-2-associated. Using the MIRA data, each spike-specific TCR was mapped to the spike region that the TCR reacts to and placed in a CD4 or CD8 class. Log10-transformed breadth and depth values were compared by one-way ANOVA with Sidak's multiple comparisons tests. This is the immuneACCESS table as TCRdb keeps it, with only in-frame sequences that have V and J called. A part of the clones is gone; compared with another copy, unresolved V genes explain less than half, and the rest is unexplained. V, J and clone size derive from that table, while D and trimming were established from the DNA sequence. The sample records around 67,000 clones, about 83% of which are singletons. The ten largest make up 6.5% to 8% of the sample.

Here is what the overall study found, with its caveats: Nearly half of unique spike-specific TCRs reportedly recognized epitopes outside regions mutated in the B.1.351 and B.1.1.7 variants. Most participants were white British and females outnumbered males, and the authors suggested that clonal diversity may have been underestimated. A significant rise in spike-specific TCR breadth and depth was observed after two AZD1222 doses relative to day 0 and relative to MenACWY recipients. In the small 56-69-year group, the increase in depth fell short of significance, most likely because of low power. Only five or six AZD1222 recipients were SARS-CoV-2 seropositive at baseline, limiting conclusions about previously exposed vaccinees. The vaccine-associated CD4 TCRs covered the entire spike protein, and the dominant responses fell in regions 160-218 and 743-854. Because no samples from the day 14 peak response were available, repertoires could be characterized only after the peak T cell response.

Based on the germline V gene, the CDR1 and CDR2 sequences are SGHAT and FQNNGV. V sheds 5 bases and J sheds 4 bases, leaving 12 bases between their ends. The CDR3 runs 15 amino acids, cysteine and phenylalanine included. Here the CDR3 DNA is all that survives: 45 bases in frame from base 1. The origin of this receptor is an adult in good health. This material consisted of peripheral blood, taken on day 0 of AZD1222 vaccination. The chain links TRBV11-2 with TRBJ2-6; TRBD2 is perhaps the D gene, given 7 matching bases. At the DNA level, the sequence is TGTGCCAGCAGCCCGCGGGGGCTCGGGGCCAACGTCCTGACTTTC. It specifies CASSPRGLGANVLTF.